Listed here are 27 T cell receptor beta chains from one sample, sequenced in a study of blood T cell repertoires in COVID-19. Measured with immunoSEQ multiplex PCR; TCRdb has only the in-frame clones, and not every one. The sample has over 150,000 clones, approximately 80% seen once; the top ten hold about 3.4%. The sequenced sample consisted of PBMCs or T cells enriched from blood (not recorded which). Receptors originate from a woman aged 55 to 70 who had recovered from COVID-19.

This chain joins TRBV2 and TRBJ2-5; TRBD2 agrees at 12 bases. Germline V gene lookup returns CDR1 SNHLY and CDR2 FYNNEI. The length of the CDR3 is 14 residues. V was pared by 6 bases and J by 7 bases, with 6 bases of the junction left unmatched. CDR3 in amino acids: CASRWTSGAGTQYF. DNA for the CDR3: TGTGCCAGCAGGTGGACTAGCGGGGCAGGGACCCAGTACTTC.

Note on this clone: The sample carries other DNA sequences with the same CDR3. The chain is built from TRBV5-1 and TRBJ2-2; 9 bases align to TRBD1. CDR3 length: 14 residues. Per germline, CDR1 SGHRS and CDR2 YFSETQ. The junction had 4 bases not matched to a gene; V was cut back by 7 bases and J by 3 bases. The CDR3 DNA is TGCGCCAGCTCCAGGACAGGGGACACCGGGGAGCTGTTTTTT. Translating it yields CASSRTGDTGELFF. Variable domain in full (rest from reference TRBV5-1 and TRBJ2-2): KAGVTQTPRYLIKTRGQQVTLSCSPISGHRSVSWYQQTPGQGLQFLFEYFSETQRNKGNFPGRFSGRQFSNSRSEMNVSTLELGDSALYLCASSRTGDTGELFFGEGSRLTVL.

This clone came up once. The chain carries TRBV2 and TRBJ2-5; maybe TRBD2 (6 bases). The V end was cut by 4 bases, the J end by 4 bases, with 13 bases between. There are 14 residues in the CDR3. Germline V lookup: CDR1 SNHLY, CDR2 FYNNEI. In nucleotides, the CDR3 is TGTGCCAGCAGTGTCGCGGGGCCCGGAGAGACCCAGTACTTC. Its protein is CASSVAGPGETQYF.

This sequence joins TRBV18 and TRBJ2-2, with 8 bases lining up with TRBD2. V trimming: 8 bases; J trimming: 0 bases; junction bases outside the gene matches: 8. This CDR3 is built from 16 residues. CDR1 and CDR2 from the germline V gene are KGHSH and LQKENI. CDR3 in amino acids: CASTTLAGPNTGELFF. The CDR3 DNA is TGTGCCAGCACCACCCTAGCGGGTCCGAACACCGGGGAGCTGTTTTTT.

The chain combines TRBV5-8 with TRBJ2-7; 12 bases agree with TRBD2. V shed 2 bases and J 0 bases; nucleotides not matched to a gene: 3. The CDR3 has 16 amino acids. Germline V gene data show CDR1 as SGHTS and CDR2 as YDEGEE. Here the CDR3 reads CASSFTSGGISYEQYF. The CDR3 DNA follows: TGTGCCAGCAGCTTTACTAGCGGGGGGATCTCCTACGAGCAGTACTTC.

The genes are TRBV6-2 or TRBV6-3 and TRBJ2-5, with 8 positions matching TRBD2. The germline gives CDR1 MNHEY, CDR2 SVGEGT. The junction had 6 bases not matched to a gene; V was cut back by 4 bases and J by 5 bases. This CDR3 comprises 14 residues. CDR3 amino acids: CASSLEGGGETQYF. Written as DNA, the CDR3 is TGTGCCAGCAGTTTGGAGGGCGGGGGGGAGACCCAGTACTTC.

The chain combines TRBV13 with TRBJ1-4; no firm D call. The germline V and J ends were trimmed by 5 bases and 4 bases, with 11 bases remaining between them. Germline V lookup: CDR1 PRHDT, CDR2 FYEKMQ (reference sequence). The CDR3 extends over 14 amino acids. The CDR3 spells CASSLVGFNEKLFF. CDR3 sequence (DNA): TGTGCCAGCAGCCTGGTCGGGTTTAATGAAAAACTGTTTTTT.

CDR3 amino acids: CASSPRDRGQTQYF. In DNA form, the CDR3 reads TGTGCCAGCAGCCCCCGGGACAGGGGACAGACCCAGTACTTC. The chain couples TRBV13 to TRBJ2-5, with TRBD1 matching over 10 bases. This CDR3 region has 14 residues. Germline V gene data show CDR1 as PRHDT and CDR2 as FYEKMQ (reference sequence). V was clipped by 5 bases and J by 6 bases; unmatched bases: 6.

This chain uses TRBV10-1 with TRBJ2-7; no definite D call. Trimming shortened V by 2 bases and J by 6 bases, and 8 bases separated the two germline ends. In germline, CDR1 is WNHNN, CDR2 SYGVQD (reference sequence). The CDR3 is made up of 12 amino acids. CDR3 amino acids: CASSELRVEQYF. DNA of the CDR3: TGCGCCAGCAGTGAGCTCCGGGTCGAGCAGTACTTC.

The J gene is TRBJ2-3, the V gene TRBV9; D perhaps matches TRBD1 (6 bases). CDR1 SGDLS and CDR2 YYNGEE come from the germline V gene. Between the trimmed V and J ends, which lost 3 bases and 2 bases, there was a span of 13 bases. The CDR3 has 15 residues. The CDR3 sequence is CASSARTEFTDTQYF. The CDR3 nucleotides read TGTGCCAGCAGCGCCCGGACAGAATTCACAGATACGCAGTATTTT.

The genes are TRBV6-5 and TRBJ2-5, with 9 positions matching TRBD1. Looked up from germline, CDR1 is MNHEY and CDR2 is SVGAGI. CDR3 length: 14 residues. After removal of 6 bases from V and 5 bases from J, the junction contained 7 bases not matched to a gene. Written as DNA, the CDR3 is TGTGCCAGCAGCCGGACAGGGGTATTCGAGACCCAGTACTTC. It specifies CASSRTGVFETQYF.

The chain employs TRBV1 and TRBJ2-5; TRBD2 is the table's D call, not checked against the DNA. TRBV1 is classified as a pseudogene. The CDR3 spans 16 residues. In nucleotides, the CDR3 is TGCACCAGCAGCCCTCCGGGGGGGGCGTCAGAAGAGACCCAGTACTTC. This encodes CTSSPPGGASEETQYF.

The rearrangement joins TRBV12-3 or TRBV12-4 to TRBJ1-1; the D is unclear. V shed 3 bases and J shed 4 bases, with 9 bases lying between them. The CDR3 is made up of 13 amino acids. CDR3 region: CASSFEGGTEAFF. In nucleotides, the CDR3 is TGTGCCAGCAGTTTCGAAGGAGGCACTGAAGCTTTCTTT.

V and J are TRBV18 and TRBJ1-4; TRBD1 is a possible D gene (5 bases). Germline V CDR1 and CDR2: KGHSH, LQKENI. Trimming removed 3 bases at V and 7 bases at J, with 12 bases between. There are 14 residues in the CDR3. CDR3 sequence: CASSPGGAGEKLFF. The CDR3 coding sequence is TGTGCCAGCTCACCCGGAGGGGCCGGTGAAAAACTGTTTTTT. The entire variable domain, with the rest obtained from reference TRBV18 and TRBJ1-4, is as follows: NAGVMQNPRHLVRRRGQEARLRCSPMKGHSHVYWYRQLPEEGLKFMVYLQKENIIDESGMPKERFSAEFPKEGPSILRIQQVVRGDSAAYFCASSPGGAGEKLFFGSGTQLSVL.

This clone was detected ten times or more. This chain connects TRBV5-1 to TRBJ1-5, with 8 bases that match TRBD1. Germline V CDR1 and CDR2: SGHRS, YFSETQ. The CDR3 is 15 residues long. The V gene end was trimmed by 4 bases and the J gene end by 6 bases; junction bases not matched to a gene: 9. The CDR3 nucleotides read TGCGCCAGCAGCCCAGACAGGGGAAAAGGTCAGCCCCAGCATTTT. Its protein product is CASSPDRGKGQPQHF.

The chain employs TRBV5-1 and TRBJ2-2, with D possibly matching TRBD2 (7 bases). Trimming removed 4 bases at V and 6 bases at J, with 16 bases between. In germline, CDR1 is SGHRS, CDR2 YFSETQ. The CDR3 contains 15 residues. CDR3 sequence: CASSTGRGAPGELFF. The CDR3, as DNA: TGCGCCAGCAGCACAGGACGGGGGGCACCCGGGGAGCTGTTTTTT. Full variable domain (rest looked up from reference TRBV5-1 and TRBJ2-2): KAGVTQTPRYLIKTRGQQVTLSCSPISGHRSVSWYQQTPGQGLQFLFEYFSETQRNKGNFPGRFSGRQFSNSRSEMNVSTLELGDSALYLCASSTGRGAPGELFFGEGSRLTVL.

The chain recombines TRBV18 with TRBJ2-1, with unresolved D. V was trimmed by 3 bases and J by 1 base, leaving 10 bases between them. This CDR3 has 15 residues. CDR1 and CDR2 (germline): KGHSH, LQKENI. The CDR3: CASSPSLPSYNEQFF. CDR3 DNA sequence: TGTGCCAGCTCACCCTCACTCCCTTCCTACAATGAGCAGTTCTTC.

The chain recombines TRBV7-2 with TRBJ2-1; 9 bases match TRBD2. The CDR3 consists of 16 residues. Germline CDR1 is SGHTA and CDR2 is FQGNSA. V dropped 5 bases and J dropped 0; count of bases not matched to a gene: 5. The CDR3 spells CASSRGGASSYNEQFF. CDR3 bases: TGTGCCAGCAGCCGCGGGGGGGCCAGCTCCTACAATGAGCAGTTCTTC. Full variable domain (rest looked up from reference TRBV7-2 and TRBJ2-1): GAGVSQSPSNKVTEKGKDVELRCDPISGHTALYWYRQSLGQGLEFLIYFQGNSAPDKSGLPSDRFSAERTGGSVSTLTIQRTQQEDSAVYLCASSRGGASSYNEQFFGPGTRLTVL.

As for this clone: Being one base from a much bigger clone, this may be a read error. The chain joins TRBV11-1 to TRBJ1-2; 8 nucleotides match TRBD1. Trimming took 5 bases from V and 3 from J; bases not matched to a gene: 2. Germline V lookup: CDR1 SGHAT, CDR2 FQDESV (reference sequence). The length of the CDR3 is 13 residues. The CDR3 region has the DNA TGTGCCAGCAGCCCGGACAGGGACTATGGCTACACCTTC. This codes for CASSPDRDYGYTF.

CDR3 amino acids: CASSGDRGGNEQFF. CDR3 sequence (DNA): TGTGCCAGCAGCGGGGACAGGGGCGGCAATGAGCAGTTCTTC. This chain joins TRBV5-4 and TRBJ2-1; 10 nucleotides match TRBD1. The CDR3 is 14 residues long. Germline V lookup: CDR1 SGHNT, CDR2 YYREEE (reference sequence). Trimming removed 4 bases from V and 6 bases from J; junction bases left unmatched: 4.

The CDR3 nucleotides are TGTGCCAGCAGCGCGGGACTCTCCTACGAGCAGTACTTC. Translation: CASSAGLSYEQYF. The V and J genes are TRBV7-8 and TRBJ2-7; possibly TRBD2 for D (6 bases). The CDR3 consists of 13 residues. From germline, CDR1 is SGHVS and CDR2 FQNEAQ. V dropped 5 bases and J dropped 0 bases, with 8 bases sitting between them.

This clone was counted at least ten times. This sequence joins TRBV19 and TRBJ1-3, with 9 nucleotides matching TRBD1. Germline assignment: CDR1 LNHDA and CDR2 SQIVND (reference sequence). Unmatched junction bases numbered 19, after V lost 5 bases and J lost 5 bases. This CDR3 spans 19 amino acids. The CDR3 protein is CASSEGQGLWERKRNTIYF. The DNA for the CDR3 is TGTGCCAGTAGTGAGGGACAGGGTCTTTGGGAAAGGAAAAGAAACACCATATATTTT.

The chain has TRBV5-1 and TRBJ2-3; 13 bases line up with TRBD2. The CDR3 sequence is 16 residues long. V shed 5 bases and J 6 bases; nucleotides not matched to a gene: 9. Germline V lookup: CDR1 SGHRS, CDR2 YFSETQ. CDR3 sequence (DNA): TGCGCCAGCAGGACTAGCGGGGGGTTCAATCTTGATACGCAGTATTTT. It yields the protein CASRTSGGFNLDTQYF.

Here the CDR3 DNA reads TGTGCCAGCAGTGAATCTTCGGGGACTTCCTACCGTTACGAGCAGTACTTC. This translates into CASSESSGTSYRYEQYF. The chain recombines TRBV25-1 with TRBJ2-7, with a possible D match to TRBD2 (6 bases). The germline V and J ends were trimmed by 1 base and 4 bases, with 20 bases remaining between them. This CDR3 comprises 17 residues. Looked up from germline, CDR1 is MGHDK and CDR2 is SYGVNS.

This chain connects TRBV4-1 to TRBJ1-1, with TRBD1 identical over 9 bases. This CDR3 is built from 16 residues. Germline CDR1 and CDR2: MGHRA and YSYEKL. V shed 3 bases, J shed 7 bases, and the junction held 12 bases outside the gene matches. In DNA, the CDR3 is TGCGCCAGCAGCCAGACGACTGGGACAGGGACCATTGAAGCTTTCTTT. Encoded protein: CASSQTTGTGTIEAFF.

J is TRBJ2-1 and V is TRBV6-5, with D possibly being TRBD2 (6 bases). The CDR3 covers 15 residues. V was clipped by 2 bases and J by 5 bases, with 13 bases between them. Germline V gene lookup returns CDR1 MNHEY and CDR2 SVGAGI. The CDR3 sequence: CASSYEAGPDNEQFF. CDR3 in DNA: TGTGCCAGCAGTTACGAGGCGGGACCCGACAATGAGCAGTTCTTC.

V is TRBV18 and J is TRBJ1-2; TRBD1 might be the D (6 bases). The V gene's germline CDR1 is KGHSH and CDR2 LQKENI. CDR3 length equals 15 residues. V gave up 0 bases and J gave up 2 bases, with 10 bases separating them. The CDR3 sequence: CASSPPGDTNYGYTF. The CDR3 coding sequence is TGTGCCAGCTCACCACCGGGGGACACAAACTATGGCTACACCTTC. Variable domain in full (rest from reference TRBV18 and TRBJ1-2): NAGVMQNPRHLVRRRGQEARLRCSPMKGHSHVYWYRQLPEEGLKFMVYLQKENIIDESGMPKERFSAEFPKEGPSILRIQQVVRGDSAAYFCASSPPGDTNYGYTFGSGTRLTVV.